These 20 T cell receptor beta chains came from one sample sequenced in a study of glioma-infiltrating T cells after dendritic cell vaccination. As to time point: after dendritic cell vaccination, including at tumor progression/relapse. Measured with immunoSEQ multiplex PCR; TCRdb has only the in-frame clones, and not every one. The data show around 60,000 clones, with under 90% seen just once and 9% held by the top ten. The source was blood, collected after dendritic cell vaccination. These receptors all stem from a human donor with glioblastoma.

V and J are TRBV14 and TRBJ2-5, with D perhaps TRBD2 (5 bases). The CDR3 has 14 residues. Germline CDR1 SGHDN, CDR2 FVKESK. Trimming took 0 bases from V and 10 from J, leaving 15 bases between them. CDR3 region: CASSQDSWGSDQYF. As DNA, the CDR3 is TGTGCCAGCAGCCAAGATTCTTGGGGTAGCGACCAGTACTTC.

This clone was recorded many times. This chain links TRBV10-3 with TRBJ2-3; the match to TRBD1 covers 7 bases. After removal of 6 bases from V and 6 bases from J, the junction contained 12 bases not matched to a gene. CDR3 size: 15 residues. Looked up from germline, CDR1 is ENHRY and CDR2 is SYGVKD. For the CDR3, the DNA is TGTGCCATCAGCCAAACAGGGGTTTCGGGGGATACGCAGTATTTT. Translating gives CAISQTGVSGDTQYF.

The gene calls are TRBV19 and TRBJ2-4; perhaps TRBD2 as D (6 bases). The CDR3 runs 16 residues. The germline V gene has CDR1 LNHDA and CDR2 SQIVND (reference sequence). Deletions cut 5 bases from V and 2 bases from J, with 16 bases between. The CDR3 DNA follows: TGTGCCAGTAGTGCGGGACTGCTAGACTCCAAAAACATTCAGTACTTC. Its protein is CASSAGLLDSKNIQYF. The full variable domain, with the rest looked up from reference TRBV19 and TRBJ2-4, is DGGITQSPKYLFRKEGQNVTLSCEQNLNHDAMYWYRQDPGQGLRLIYYSQIVNDFQKGDIAEGYSVSREKKESFPLTVTSAQKNPTAFYLCASSAGLLDSKNIQYFGAGTRLSVL.

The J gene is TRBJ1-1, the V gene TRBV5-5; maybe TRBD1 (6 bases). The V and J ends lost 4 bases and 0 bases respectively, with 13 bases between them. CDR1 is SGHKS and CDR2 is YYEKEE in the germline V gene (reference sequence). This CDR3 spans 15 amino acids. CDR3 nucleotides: TGTGCCAGCAGCGGCCGCGGACAGATGAACACTGAAGCTTTCTTT. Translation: CASSGRGQMNTEAFF.

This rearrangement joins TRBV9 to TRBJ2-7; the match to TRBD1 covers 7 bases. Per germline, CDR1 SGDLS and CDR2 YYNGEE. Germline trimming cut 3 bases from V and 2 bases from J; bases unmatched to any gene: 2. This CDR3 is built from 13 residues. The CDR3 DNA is TGTGCCAGCAGCGCTGGGACAGCCTACGAGCAGTACTTC. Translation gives CASSAGTAYEQYF.

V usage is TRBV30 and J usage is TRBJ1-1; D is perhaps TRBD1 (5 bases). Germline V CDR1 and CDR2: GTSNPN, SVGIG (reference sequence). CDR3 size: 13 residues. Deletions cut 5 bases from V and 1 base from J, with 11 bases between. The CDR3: CAWCQGKNTEAFF. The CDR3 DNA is TGTGCCTGGTGCCAGGGTAAGAACACTGAAGCTTTCTTT.

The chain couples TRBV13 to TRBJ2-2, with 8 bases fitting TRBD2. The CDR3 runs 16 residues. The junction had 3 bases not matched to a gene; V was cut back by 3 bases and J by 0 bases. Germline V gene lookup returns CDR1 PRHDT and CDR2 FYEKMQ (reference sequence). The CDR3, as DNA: TGTGCCAGCAGCTTTATGCGGGGGGCGAACACCGGGGAGCTGTTTTTT. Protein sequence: CASSFMRGANTGELFF.

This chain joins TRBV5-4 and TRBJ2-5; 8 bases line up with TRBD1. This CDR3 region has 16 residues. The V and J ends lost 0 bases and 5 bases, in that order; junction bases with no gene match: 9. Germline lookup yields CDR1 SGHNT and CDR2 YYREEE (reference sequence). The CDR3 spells CASSLANRGLGETQYF. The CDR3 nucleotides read TGTGCCAGCAGCTTGGCCAACAGGGGGTTGGGGGAGACCCAGTACTTC.

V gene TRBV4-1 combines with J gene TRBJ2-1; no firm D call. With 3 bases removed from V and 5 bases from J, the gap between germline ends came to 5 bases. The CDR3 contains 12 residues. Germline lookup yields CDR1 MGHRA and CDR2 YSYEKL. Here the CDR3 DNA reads TGCGCCAGCAGCCATCACAACAATGAGCAGTTCTTC. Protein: CASSHHNNEQFF.

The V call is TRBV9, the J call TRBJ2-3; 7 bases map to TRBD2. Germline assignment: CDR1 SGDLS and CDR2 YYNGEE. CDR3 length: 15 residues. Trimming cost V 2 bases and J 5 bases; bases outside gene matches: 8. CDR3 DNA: TGTGCCAGCAGCGTCAGCTCAAGCGGGGTAGATACGCAGTATTTT. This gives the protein CASSVSSSGVDTQYF.

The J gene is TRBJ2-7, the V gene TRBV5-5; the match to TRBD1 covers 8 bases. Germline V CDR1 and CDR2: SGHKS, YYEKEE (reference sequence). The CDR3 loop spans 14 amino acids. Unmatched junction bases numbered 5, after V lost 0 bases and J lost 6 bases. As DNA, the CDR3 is TGTGCCAGCAGCTTGGAGGCCAGGGGGCGCGAGCAGTACTTC. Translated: CASSLEARGREQYF. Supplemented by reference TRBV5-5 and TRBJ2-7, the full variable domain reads DAGVTQSPTHLIKTRGQQVTLRCSPISGHKSVSWYQQVLGQGPQFIFQYYEKEERGRGNFPDRFSARQFPNYSSELNVNALLLGDSALYLCASSLEARGREQYFGPGTRLTVT.

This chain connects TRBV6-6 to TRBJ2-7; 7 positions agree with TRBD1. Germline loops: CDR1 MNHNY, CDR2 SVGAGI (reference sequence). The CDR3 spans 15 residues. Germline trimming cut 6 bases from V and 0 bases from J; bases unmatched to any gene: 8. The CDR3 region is CASRRDSMDSYEQYF. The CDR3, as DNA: TGTGCCAGCAGAAGGGACAGTATGGACTCCTACGAGCAGTACTTC.

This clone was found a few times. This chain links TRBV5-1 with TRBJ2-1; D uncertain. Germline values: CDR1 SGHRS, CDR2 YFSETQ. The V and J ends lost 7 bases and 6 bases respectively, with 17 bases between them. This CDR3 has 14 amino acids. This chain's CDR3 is CASQRQTNPNEQFF. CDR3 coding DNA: TGCGCCAGCCAAAGACAAACGAACCCCAATGAGCAGTTCTTC.

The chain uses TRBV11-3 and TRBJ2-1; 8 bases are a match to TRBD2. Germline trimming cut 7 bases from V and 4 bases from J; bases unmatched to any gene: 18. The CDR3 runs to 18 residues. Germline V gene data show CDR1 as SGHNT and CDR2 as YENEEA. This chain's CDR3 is CASTPPNIAGPNYNEQFF. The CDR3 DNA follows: TGTGCCAGCACACCACCTAATATAGCGGGGCCAAATTACAATGAGCAGTTCTTC.

The CDR3 DNA is TGTGCCAGCAGCTCCATCAACAGGGTGGGAGAGACCCAGTACTTC. Translated, it gives CASSSINRVGETQYF. This chain connects TRBV7-8 to TRBJ2-5, with D possibly being TRBD1 (6 bases). Per the germline V gene, CDR1 is SGHVS and CDR2 is FQNEAQ. V gave up 4 bases and J gave up 4 bases, with 16 bases separating them. CDR3 length: 15 amino acids.

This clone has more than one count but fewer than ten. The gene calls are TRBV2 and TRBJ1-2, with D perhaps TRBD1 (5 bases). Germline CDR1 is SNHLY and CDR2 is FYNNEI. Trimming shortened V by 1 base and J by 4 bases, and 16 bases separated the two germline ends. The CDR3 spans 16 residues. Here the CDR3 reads CASSEGSVGLGYGYTF. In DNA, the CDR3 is TGTGCCAGCAGTGAAGGATCGGTGGGGCTCGGCTATGGCTACACCTTC.

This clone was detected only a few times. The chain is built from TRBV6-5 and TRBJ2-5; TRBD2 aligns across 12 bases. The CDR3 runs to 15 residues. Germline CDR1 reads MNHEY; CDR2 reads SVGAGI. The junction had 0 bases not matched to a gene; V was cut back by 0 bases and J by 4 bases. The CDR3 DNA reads TGTGCCAGCAGTTACTCGACTAGCGGGGGAGAGACCCAGTACTTC. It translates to CASSYSTSGGETQYF.

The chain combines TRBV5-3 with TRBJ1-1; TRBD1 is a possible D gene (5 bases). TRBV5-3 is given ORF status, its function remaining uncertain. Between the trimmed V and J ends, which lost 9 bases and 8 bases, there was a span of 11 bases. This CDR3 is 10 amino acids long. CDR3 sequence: CAMGQGEAFF. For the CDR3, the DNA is TGTGCCATGGGGCAGGGCGAAGCTTTCTTT.

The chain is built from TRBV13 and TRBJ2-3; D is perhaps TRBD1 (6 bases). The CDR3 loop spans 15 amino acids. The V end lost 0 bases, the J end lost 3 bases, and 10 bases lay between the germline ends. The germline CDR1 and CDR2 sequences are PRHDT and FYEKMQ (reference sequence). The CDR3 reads CASSLGQGRTDTQYF. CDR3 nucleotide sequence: TGTGCCAGCAGCTTAGGCCAGGGGCGTACAGATACGCAGTATTTT.

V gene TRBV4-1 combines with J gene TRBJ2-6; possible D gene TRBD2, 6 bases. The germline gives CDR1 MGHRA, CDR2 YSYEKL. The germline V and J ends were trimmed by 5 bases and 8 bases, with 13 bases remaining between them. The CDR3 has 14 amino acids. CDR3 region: CASSVQAGTNVLTF. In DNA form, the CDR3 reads TGCGCCAGCAGCGTCCAGGCGGGGACCAACGTCCTGACTTTC.